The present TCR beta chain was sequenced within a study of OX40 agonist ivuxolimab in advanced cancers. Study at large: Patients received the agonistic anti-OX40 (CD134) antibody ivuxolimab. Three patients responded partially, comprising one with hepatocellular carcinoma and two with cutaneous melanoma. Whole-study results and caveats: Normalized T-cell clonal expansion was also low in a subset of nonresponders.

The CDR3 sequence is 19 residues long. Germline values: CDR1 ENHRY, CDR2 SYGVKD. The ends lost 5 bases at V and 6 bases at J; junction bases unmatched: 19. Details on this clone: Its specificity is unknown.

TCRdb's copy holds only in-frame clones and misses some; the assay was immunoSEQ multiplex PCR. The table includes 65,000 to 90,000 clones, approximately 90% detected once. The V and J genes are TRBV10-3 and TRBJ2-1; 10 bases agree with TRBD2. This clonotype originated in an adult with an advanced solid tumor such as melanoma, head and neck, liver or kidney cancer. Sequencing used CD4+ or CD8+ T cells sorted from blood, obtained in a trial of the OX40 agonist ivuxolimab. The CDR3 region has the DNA TGTGCCATCAGTCCGTTTTCCCAGCTCACAGCGGGAGGGCTCAATGAGCAGTTCTTC. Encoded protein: CAISPFSQLTAGGLNEQFF.